Detailed here is one T cell receptor (beta chain). This clonotype appeared a few times. The antigen it binds to is not known. It has no much larger one-base neighbor in the sample; base qualities were not kept. The library was made by PCR. TCR sequencing of DNA from cultured CD4+ T cells used the Oncomine TCR Beta short-read assay at the Johns Hopkins FTIC core. Genomic DNA was extracted from the cultured CD4+ T cells with the QIAamp micro DNA kit. Oncomine TCR Beta libraries from cultured CD4+ T cells were pooled using unique dual indexes and sequenced on an Illumina iSeq 100. As for the authors' bioinformatics: Non-productive sequences were filtered out, and CDR3s that did not start with C, did not end with F or W, or were shorter than 7 amino acids were discarded. Antigen-specific clonotypes were identified with the MANAFEST web application by comparing peptide-stimulated wells with reference and other culture wells. To be called positive, a clone needed an FDR below 0.05, an odds ratio above 5, and a productive frequency above 0.1% in at least two of three replicate wells. Clonotypes that were significantly expanded in both SARS-CoV-2 spike wells and at least one common cold coronavirus spike condition were defined as cross-reactive. Using R version 3.6.1, CDR3 homology was evaluated through Levenshtein distances (stringdist) along with unrooted phylogenetic trees (ape). The raw public data were reprocessed by TCRdb itself: fastp quality trimming at Q25, MiXCR clonotype calling, in-frame beta chains only. Rows with a matching CDR3 protein are joined into one entry that keeps the most common DNA and genes. The V and J calls follow TCRdb's processing rather than the paper's. This sample has approximately 4,100 distinct CDR3 sequences in its table, and about a fifth of those were observed once. The ten largest clones represent 25% of the sample.

The treatment or condition label here, explained by the study, means: approximately 10-day PBMC culture with coronavirus spike peptide pools or control peptides (ViraFEST assay). The study used the ViraFEST assay, which expanded antigen-specific T cells with peptide pools and then identified expanded clonotypes by TCR sequencing. Positive SARS-CoV-2 PCR tests in the convalescent patients dated from March to December 2020, before Alpha, Beta and Delta variants emerged in the United States. Each well held 2.2 million or so PBMCs cultured in IMDM containing about 5% human AB serum and around 10 IU/ml IL-2, with 10 ug/ml peptide pools added. On days 3 and 7, half of the culture medium was replaced with fresh IL-2-containing medium. After roughly nine days of culture, CD4+ T cells were isolated by negative selection using the EasySep CD4+ T cell isolation kit. Ficoll-Paque Plus gradient centrifugation was used to isolate PBMCs from whole blood, and the isolated PBMCs were then either used fresh or cryopreserved at -140C. Triplicate wells were generally used for each culture condition.

The CDR3 contains 14 residues, cysteine and phenylalanine counted. The entry retains the CDR3 DNA only, 42 bases that are in frame from base 1. The germline V gene (reference sequence) provides CDR1 MNHEY and CDR2 SMNVEV. V drops 0 bases and J drops 4 bases, leaving 7 bases in between. These data belong to a study of vaccination and CD4 T cells after COVID-19 (dated by TCRdb to 2022 to 2024). At the level of the whole study: Every convalescent patient had a positive nasal swab PCR test for SARS-CoV-2, with mild disease in about 9 patients and severe disease in one. Six males and four females were included in the convalescent cohort, with two Hispanic individuals, seven Caucasians, two Asians and one multiracial person represented. Two doses of either the Pfizer-BioNTech BNT162b2 vaccine (n=8) or the Moderna mRNA-1273 vaccine (n=2) were administered to participants. Post-COVID blood samples from convalescent patients were collected a median of approximately 100 days after diagnosis, with a range of about 30 to 170 days. Post-vaccine blood samples were obtained a median of around 74 days after the second vaccine dose, with a range of about 12 to 241 days. Culture stimuli were overlapping spike peptide pools from SARS-CoV-2 and from the common cold coronaviruses HCoV-NL63, HCoV-OC43 and HCoV-229E. As controls, cultures received a CEFX viral epitope pool (the positive control), an HIV-1 Nef peptide pool (the negative control), or no peptide at all. The spike-specific CD4+ TCR repertoire was compared before and after mRNA vaccination in around ten COVID-19 convalescent patients and 4 infection-naive healthy vaccine recipients. Points the paper makes about the study in general: The number of convalescent patients in the study was relatively small, and the study did not examine early timepoints following natural infection. In convalescent patients, nearly all vaccine-specific clones (304 of 307) were found to be mono-reactive for SARS-CoV-2 spike rather than cross-reactive with common cold coronaviruses. In convalescent patients, a median about 86% of post-vaccine SARS-CoV-2-reactive clones were detected only after vaccination, suggesting vaccine-specific priming. An increase in the median number of SARS-CoV-2-reactive clonotypes from approximately 21 after infection to some 38 after vaccination was observed, but the change was not found to be significant.

This TCR derives from a human donor who had recovered from COVID-19. The rearrangement combines TRBV27 with TRBJ2-1; the D gene is perhaps TRBD1, from 5 matching bases. The sequenced material came from CD4+ T cells from blood, cultured in vitro. In nucleotides, the sequence is TGTGCCAGCAGTTTATCGGACAAATACAATGAGCAGTTCTTC. Its protein product is CASSLSDKYNEQFF.